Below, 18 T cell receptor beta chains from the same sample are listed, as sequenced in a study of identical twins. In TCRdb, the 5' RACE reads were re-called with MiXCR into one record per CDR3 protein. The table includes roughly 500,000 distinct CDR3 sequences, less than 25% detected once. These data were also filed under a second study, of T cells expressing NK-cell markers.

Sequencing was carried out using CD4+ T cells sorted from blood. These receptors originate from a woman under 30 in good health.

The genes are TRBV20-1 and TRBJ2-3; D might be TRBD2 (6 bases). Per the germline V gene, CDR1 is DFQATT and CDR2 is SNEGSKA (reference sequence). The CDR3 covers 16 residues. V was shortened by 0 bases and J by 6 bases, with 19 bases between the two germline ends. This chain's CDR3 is CSARDRSGHSGDTQYF. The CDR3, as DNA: TGCAGTGCTAGAGATCGTAGTGGGCACAGCGGGGATACGCAGTATTTT.

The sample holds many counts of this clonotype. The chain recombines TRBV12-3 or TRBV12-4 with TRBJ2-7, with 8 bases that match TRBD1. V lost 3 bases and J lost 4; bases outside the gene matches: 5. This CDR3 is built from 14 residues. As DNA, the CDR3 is TGTGCCAGCAGTTTGAGGACAGGGACTTACGAGCAGTACTTC. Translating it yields CASSLRTGTYEQYF.

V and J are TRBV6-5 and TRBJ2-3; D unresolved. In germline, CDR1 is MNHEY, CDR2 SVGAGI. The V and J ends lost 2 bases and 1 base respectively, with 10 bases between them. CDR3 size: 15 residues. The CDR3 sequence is CASSYGGVGTDTQYF. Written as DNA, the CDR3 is TGTGCCAGCAGTTACGGTGGGGTCGGCACAGATACGCAGTATTTT.

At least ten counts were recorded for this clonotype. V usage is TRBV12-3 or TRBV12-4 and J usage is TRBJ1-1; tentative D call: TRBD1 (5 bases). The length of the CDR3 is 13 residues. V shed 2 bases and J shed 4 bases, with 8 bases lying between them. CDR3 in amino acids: CASSLSRGTEAFF. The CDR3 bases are TGTGCCAGCAGTTTATCAAGGGGCACTGAAGCTTTCTTT.

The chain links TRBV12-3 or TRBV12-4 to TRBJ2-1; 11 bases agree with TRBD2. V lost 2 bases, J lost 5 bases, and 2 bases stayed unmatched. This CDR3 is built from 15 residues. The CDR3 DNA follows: TGTGCCAGCAGTTTATTTAGCGGGGGGGACAATGAGCAGTTCTTC. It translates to CASSLFSGGDNEQFF.

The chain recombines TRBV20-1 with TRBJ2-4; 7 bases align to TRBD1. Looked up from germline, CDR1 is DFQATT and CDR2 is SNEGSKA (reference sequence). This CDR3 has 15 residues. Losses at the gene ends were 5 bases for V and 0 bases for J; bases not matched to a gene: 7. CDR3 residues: CSAAPGQLAKNIQYF. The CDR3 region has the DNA TGCAGTGCTGCCCCGGGACAGCTAGCCAAAAACATTCAGTACTTC.

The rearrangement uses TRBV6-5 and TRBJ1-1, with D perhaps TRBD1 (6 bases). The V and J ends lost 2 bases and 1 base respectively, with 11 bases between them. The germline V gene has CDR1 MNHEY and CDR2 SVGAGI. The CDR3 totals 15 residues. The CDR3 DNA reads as TGTGCCAGCAGTTACGACGGGGGGCCGAACACTGAAGCTTTCTTT. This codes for CASSYDGGPNTEAFF.

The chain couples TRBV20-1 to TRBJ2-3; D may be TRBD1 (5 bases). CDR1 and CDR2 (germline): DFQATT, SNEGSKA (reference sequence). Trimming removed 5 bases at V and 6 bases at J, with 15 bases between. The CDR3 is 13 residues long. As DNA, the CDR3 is TGCAGTGCTGCGTCTGGGGCAAGGGATACGCAGTATTTT. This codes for CSAASGARDTQYF.

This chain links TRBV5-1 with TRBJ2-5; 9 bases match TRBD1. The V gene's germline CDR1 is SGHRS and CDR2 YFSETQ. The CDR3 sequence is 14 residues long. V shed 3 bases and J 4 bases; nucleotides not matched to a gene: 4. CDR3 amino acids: CASSSADRGETQYF. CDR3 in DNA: TGCGCCAGCAGCTCGGCGGACAGGGGAGAGACCCAGTACTTC. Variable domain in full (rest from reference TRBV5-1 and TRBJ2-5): KAGVTQTPRYLIKTRGQQVTLSCSPISGHRSVSWYQQTPGQGLQFLFEYFSETQRNKGNFPGRFSGRQFSNSRSEMNVSTLELGDSALYLCASSSADRGETQYFGPGTRLLVL.

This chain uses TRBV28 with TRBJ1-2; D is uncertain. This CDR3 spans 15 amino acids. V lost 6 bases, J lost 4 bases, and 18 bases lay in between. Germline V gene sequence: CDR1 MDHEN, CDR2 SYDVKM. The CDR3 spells CASRPLDGRRYGYTF. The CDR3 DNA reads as TGTGCCAGCAGGCCACTCGACGGGCGCCGCTATGGCTACACCTTC.

The CDR3, as DNA: TGTGCCAGCAGTCCCGGGGCCGCGAGCTCCTATAATTCACCCCTCCACTTT. The encoded protein is CASSPGAASSYNSPLHF. The chain couples TRBV6-1 to TRBJ1-6, with D tentatively TRBD1 (5 bases). V gave up 5 bases and J gave up 0 bases, with 14 bases separating them. Germline CDR1 is MNHNS and CDR2 is SASEGT. This CDR3 is built from 17 residues.

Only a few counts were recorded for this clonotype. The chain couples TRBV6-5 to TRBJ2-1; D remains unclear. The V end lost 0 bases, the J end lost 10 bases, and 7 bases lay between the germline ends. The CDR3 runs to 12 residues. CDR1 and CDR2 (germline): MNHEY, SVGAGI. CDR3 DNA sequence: TGTGCCAGCAGTTACTCGAAAGGGGAGCAGTTCTTC. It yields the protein CASSYSKGEQFF.

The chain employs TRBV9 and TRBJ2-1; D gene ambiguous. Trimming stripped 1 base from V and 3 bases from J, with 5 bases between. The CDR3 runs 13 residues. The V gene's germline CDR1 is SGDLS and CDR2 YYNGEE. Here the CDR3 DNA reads TGTGCCAGCAGCGTAAGGGACTACAATGAGCAGTTCTTC. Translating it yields CASSVRDYNEQFF.

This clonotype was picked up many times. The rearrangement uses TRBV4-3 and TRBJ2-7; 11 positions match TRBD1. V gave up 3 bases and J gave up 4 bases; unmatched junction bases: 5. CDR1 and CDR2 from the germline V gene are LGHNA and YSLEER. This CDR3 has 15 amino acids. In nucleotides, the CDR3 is TGCGCCAGCAGCCAGGACGGACAGGGGGCGTACGAGCAGTACTTC. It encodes CASSQDGQGAYEQYF.

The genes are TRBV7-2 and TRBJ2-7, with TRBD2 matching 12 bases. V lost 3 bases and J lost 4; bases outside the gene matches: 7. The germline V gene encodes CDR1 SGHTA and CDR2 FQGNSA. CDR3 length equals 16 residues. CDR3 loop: CASSFLAGGGFYEQYF. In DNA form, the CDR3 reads TGTGCCAGCAGCTTCCTAGCGGGAGGGGGGTTTTACGAGCAGTACTTC.

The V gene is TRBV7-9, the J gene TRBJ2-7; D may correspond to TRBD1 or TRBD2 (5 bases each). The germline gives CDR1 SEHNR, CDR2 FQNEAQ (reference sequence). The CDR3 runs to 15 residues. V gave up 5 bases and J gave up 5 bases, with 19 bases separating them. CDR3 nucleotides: TGTGCCAGCAGCCCCTACCCCCGGGACCCCGACGAGCAGTACTTC. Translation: CASSPYPRDPDEQYF.

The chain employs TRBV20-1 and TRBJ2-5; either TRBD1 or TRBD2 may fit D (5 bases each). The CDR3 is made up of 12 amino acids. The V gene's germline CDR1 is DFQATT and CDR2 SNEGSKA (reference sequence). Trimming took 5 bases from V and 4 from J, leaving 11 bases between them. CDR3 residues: CSAGDLGETQYF. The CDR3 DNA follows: TGCAGTGCTGGGGACCTCGGAGAGACCCAGTACTTC.

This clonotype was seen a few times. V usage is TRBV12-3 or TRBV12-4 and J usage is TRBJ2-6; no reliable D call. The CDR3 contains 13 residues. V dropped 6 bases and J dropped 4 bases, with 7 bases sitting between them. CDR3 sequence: CASRATGANVLTF. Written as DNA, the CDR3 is TGTGCCAGCAGAGCGACCGGGGCCAACGTCCTGACTTTC.